Presented here are 19 T cell receptor beta chains from one specimen sequenced in a study of blood T cells in healthy people across ages. PCR was performed a second time for about 6 to 12 cycles using a sample-barcoded 5' primer and a J-beta primer mix. MiXCR was run by TCRdb on the 5' RACE reads, yielding one entry per CDR3 protein. The sample lists hundreds of thousands of distinct CDR3 sequences; about 32% were seen once. What was sequenced was blood. Receptors were obtained from a woman aged 80 or older in good health.

The rearrangement uses TRBV4-2 and TRBJ1-6; 9 bases match TRBD1. V dropped 3 bases and J dropped 10; count of bases not matched to a gene: 7. Germline CDR1 reads LGHNA; CDR2 reads YNFKEQ. This CDR3 comprises 15 residues. CDR3 bases: TGTGCCAGCAGCCACCCGGACAGGGGAGGATCACCCCTCCACTTT. The encoded protein is CASSHPDRGGSPLHF.

Many counts were recorded for this clonotype. The rearrangement joins TRBV7-9 to TRBJ2-1; D perhaps matches TRBD1 (5 bases). With 5 bases removed from V and 6 bases from J, the gap between germline ends came to 11 bases. The CDR3 has 13 residues. Germline CDR1 reads SEHNR; CDR2 reads FQNEAQ (reference sequence). CDR3 nucleotide sequence: TGTGCCAGCAGCCCCCCCAGGGTCAATGAGCAGTTCTTC. The encoded protein is CASSPPRVNEQFF.

This clonotype was observed a few times. The gene calls are TRBV5-1 and TRBJ2-7; D possibly matches TRBD1 or TRBD2 (5 bases each). Germline values: CDR1 SGHRS, CDR2 YFSETQ. CDR3 length: 14 residues. V was shortened by 4 bases and J by 1 base, with 12 bases between the two germline ends. The CDR3 nucleotides read TGCGCCAGCAGCCGGGACGGGGATTCCTACGAGCAGTACTTC. The encoded protein is CASSRDGDSYEQYF. The variable domain in full, completed from reference TRBV5-1 and TRBJ2-7, reads KAGVTQTPRYLIKTRGQQVTLSCSPISGHRSVSWYQQTPGQGLQFLFEYFSETQRNKGNFPGRFSGRQFSNSRSEMNVSTLELGDSALYLCASSRDGDSYEQYFGPGTRLTVT.

The table lists this clonotype with many counts. DNA of the CDR3: TGCAGTGCTAGAGATAGCAGGGCCATGAACACTGAAGCTTTCTTT. This sequence encodes CSARDSRAMNTEAFF. The rearrangement joins TRBV20-1 to TRBJ1-1; TRBD1 might be the D (5 bases). This CDR3 region has 15 residues. Germline loops: CDR1 DFQATT, CDR2 SNEGSKA (reference sequence). V was pared by 0 bases and J by 0 bases, with 11 bases between.

Points on this clonotype: A much larger clone lies one base from this, so it may be a read error. The chain employs TRBV7-8 and TRBJ1-2; D not certain. CDR3 length: 13 amino acids. In germline, CDR1 is SGHVS, CDR2 FQNEAQ. DNA for the CDR3: TGTGCCTGCAGCTTACTCGGCAGCTATGGCTACACCTTC. It specifies CACSLLGSYGYTF.

The J gene is TRBJ2-5, the V gene TRBV29-1, with 9 bases aligning to TRBD2. The end of the DNA fits TRBJ2-1 better, so the J call may be wrong. The germline V gene has CDR1 SQVTM and CDR2 ANQGSEA. There are 18 residues in the CDR3. The CDR3, as DNA: TGCAGCGGCGGGAGGGTAGTAGCGGGGGACCTGTACCAAGAGACCCAGTTCTTC. Translation gives CSGGRVVAGDLYQETQFF.

This clonotype was recorded many times. The chain is built from TRBV29-1 and TRBJ2-7; D not certain. Germline V gene sequence: CDR1 SQVTM, CDR2 ANQGSEA. The V end was cut by 5 bases, the J end by 2 bases, with 10 bases between. The length of the CDR3 is 12 residues. The CDR3 sequence is CSVLGGAYEQYF. Written as DNA, the CDR3 is TGCAGCGTTCTAGGTGGAGCCTACGAGCAGTACTTC.

The sample holds many counts of this clonotype. J is TRBJ2-1 and V is TRBV5-1; D gene uncertain. V lost 0 bases and J 0 bases, leaving 16 bases between the germline ends. CDR3 length: 18 amino acids. Germline V gene lookup returns CDR1 SGHRS and CDR2 YFSETQ. Written as DNA, the CDR3 is TGCGCCAGCAGCTTGGGGGGTGACCTCCGAAGCTCCTACAATGAGCAGTTCTTC. As protein: CASSLGGDLRSSYNEQFF.

The V gene is TRBV7-6, the J gene TRBJ2-7; D may match TRBD1 or TRBD2 (5 bases each). Germline-derived CDR1 and CDR2 are SGHVS and FNYEAQ. The CDR3 consists of 13 residues. Trimming shortened V by 5 bases and J by 5 bases, and 13 bases separated the two germline ends. CDR3 DNA: TGTGCCAGCAGCCCACCCGGGACCCACGAGCAGTACTTC. Translation gives CASSPPGTHEQYF.

In regard to this clonotype: A much bigger clone sits one base away, suggesting this may be a read error. V gene TRBV20-1 combines with J gene TRBJ2-7; D tentatively reads TRBD1 or TRBD2 (6 bases each). Germline CDR1 and CDR2: DFQATT and SNEGSKA (reference sequence). The CDR3 totals 14 residues. The V end was cut by 3 bases, the J end by 5 bases, with 17 bases between. The CDR3 protein is CSARDGGRVHEQYF. CDR3 bases: TGCAGTGCTAGGGACGGGGGCAGGGTCCACGAGCAGTACTTC.

This clonotype has a handful of counts. The chain joins TRBV9 to TRBJ2-2; possibly TRBD2 for D (5 bases). The CDR3 length is 14 residues. CDR1 is SGDLS and CDR2 is YYNGEE in the germline V gene. The ends were cut back, 0 bases at V and 7 bases at J, with 10 bases in the middle. The CDR3 sequence: CASSVVRAGGELFF. As DNA, the CDR3 is TGTGCCAGCAGCGTAGTCCGGGCGGGCGGGGAGCTGTTTTTT.

V and J are TRBV6-1 and TRBJ1-2, with 7 bases fitting TRBD1. Germline assignment: CDR1 MNHNS and CDR2 SASEGT. This CDR3 has 15 amino acids. Trimming took 7 bases from V and 0 from J; bases not matched to a gene: 8. The chain's CDR3 is CASTERTGSNYGYTF. CDR3 in DNA: TGTGCCAGCACGGAACGGACAGGCTCTAACTATGGCTACACCTTC.

This clonotype has at least ten counts. CDR3 sequence reads: CSARDLQGNTDTQYF. CDR3 nucleotides: TGCAGTGCTAGAGATCTCCAGGGAAACACAGATACGCAGTATTTT. The chain joins TRBV20-1 to TRBJ2-3; D possibly corresponds to TRBD1 (5 bases). The CDR3 totals 15 residues. The V end was cut by 0 bases, the J end by 2 bases, with 12 bases between. CDR1 is DFQATT and CDR2 is SNEGSKA in the germline V gene (reference sequence).

Worth noting for this clonotype: A much more abundant neighbour one base away suggests this may be a read error. The CDR3 DNA reads as TGTGCCAGCAACTCCCGCGCGGGGAGCACACAAGAGACCCAGTACTTC. Amino acid sequence: CASNSRAGSTQETQYF. This rearrangement joins TRBV7-8 to TRBJ2-5, with D perhaps TRBD2 (6 bases). Germline V gives CDR1 SGHVS, CDR2 FQNEAQ. The CDR3 contains 16 residues. Deletions cut 7 bases from V and 2 bases from J, with 20 bases between.

This clonotype turned up a few times. One end of the junction is discordant with germline, which a read error may explain. The chain has TRBV6-5 and TRBJ1-2; D possibly corresponds to TRBD1 (6 bases). The CDR3 is 15 amino acids. Germline CDR1 and CDR2: MNHEY and SVGAGI. This CDR3 reads CASSPGQRANYGHTF. The CDR3 DNA reads TGTGCCAGCAGTCCCGGACAGAGAGCTAACTATGGCCACACCTTC.

In this sample, this clonotype turned up many times. V and J are TRBV28 and TRBJ1-4, with 7 bases lining up with TRBD1. V was clipped by 6 bases and J by 8 bases; unmatched bases: 9. The CDR3 consists of 14 residues. Germline V CDR1 and CDR2: MDHEN, SYDVKM. The DNA for the CDR3 is TGTGCCAGCAGCTGGACAGGAGGTCGGGAAAAACTGTTTTTT. As protein: CASSWTGGREKLFF.

Many counts were recorded for this clonotype. V is TRBV6-6 and J is TRBJ2-7; TRBD2 matches 14 bases. From germline, CDR1 is MNHNY and CDR2 SVGAGI (reference sequence). V gave up 5 bases and J gave up 5 bases; unmatched junction bases: 8. This CDR3 has 16 amino acids. This chain's CDR3 is CASSHGLAGGPHEQYF. The CDR3 DNA sequence: TGTGCCAGCAGTCACGGACTAGCGGGGGGACCCCACGAGCAGTACTTC.

This clonotype was counted only a few times. This rearrangement joins TRBV20-1 to TRBJ1-1, with D maybe TRBD1 (5 bases). Germline lookup yields CDR1 DFQATT and CDR2 SNEGSKA (reference sequence). Trimming left V 0 bases short and J 4 bases short, with 12 bases between. This CDR3 is 14 amino acids long. As DNA, the CDR3 is TGCAGTGCTAGAGATAAGGGGTTCGGCACTGAAGCTTTCTTT. Its protein product is CSARDKGFGTEAFF.

A remark on this clonotype: A much larger clone differs by one base, so this may be a read error. The chain uses TRBV4-1 and TRBJ1-2; D call uncertain. Germline V CDR1 and CDR2: MGHRA, YSYEKL. The CDR3 has 13 residues. V was clipped by 0 bases and J by 5 bases, with 7 bases between them. This CDR3 reads CASSQDVQYGYTF. CDR3 in DNA: TGCGCCAGCAGCCAAGATGTCCAGTATGGCTACACCTTC.